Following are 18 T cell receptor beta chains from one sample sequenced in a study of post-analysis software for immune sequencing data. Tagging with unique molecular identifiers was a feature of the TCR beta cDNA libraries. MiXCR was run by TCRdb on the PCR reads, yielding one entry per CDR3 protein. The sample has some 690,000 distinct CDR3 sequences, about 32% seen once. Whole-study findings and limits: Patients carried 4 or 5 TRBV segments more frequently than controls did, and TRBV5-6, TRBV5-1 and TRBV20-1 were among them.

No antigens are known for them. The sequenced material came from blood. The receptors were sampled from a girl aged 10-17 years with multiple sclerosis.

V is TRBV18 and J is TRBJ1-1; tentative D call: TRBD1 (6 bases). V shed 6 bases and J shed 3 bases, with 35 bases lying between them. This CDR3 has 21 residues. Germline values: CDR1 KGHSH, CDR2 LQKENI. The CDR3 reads CASSRGAGGVQLPRMDTEAFF. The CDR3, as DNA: TGTGCCAGCTCCCGCGGCGCGGGGGGCGTCCAACTACCCAGAATGGACACTGAAGCTTTCTTT.

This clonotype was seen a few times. CDR3 amino acids: CSARDLLGANVLTF. The CDR3 DNA is TGCAGTGCTAGAGATCTCTTGGGGGCCAACGTCCTGACTTTC. The chain uses TRBV20-1 and TRBJ2-6; D gene uncertain. This CDR3 contains 14 residues. Germline V gives CDR1 DFQATT, CDR2 SNEGSKA (reference sequence). With 0 bases removed from V and 4 bases from J, the gap between germline ends came to 7 bases.

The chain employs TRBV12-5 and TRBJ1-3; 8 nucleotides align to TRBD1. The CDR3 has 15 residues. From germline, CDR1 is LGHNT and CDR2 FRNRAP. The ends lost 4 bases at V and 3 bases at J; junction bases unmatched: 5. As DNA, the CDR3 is TGTGCTAGTGGTTGGACAGGGAGGAATGGAAACACCATATATTTT. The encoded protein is CASGWTGRNGNTIYF. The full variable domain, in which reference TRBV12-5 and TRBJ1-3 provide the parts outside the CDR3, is DARVTQTPRHKVTEMGQEVTMRCQPILGHNTVFWYRQTMMQGLELLAYFRNRAPLDDSGMPKDRFSAEMPDATLATLKIQPSEPRDSAVYFCASGWTGRNGNTIYFGEGSWLTVV.

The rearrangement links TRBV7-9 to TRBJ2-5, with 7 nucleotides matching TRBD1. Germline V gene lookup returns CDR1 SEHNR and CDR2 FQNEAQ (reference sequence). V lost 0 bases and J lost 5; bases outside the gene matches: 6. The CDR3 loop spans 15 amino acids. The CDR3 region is CASSLASTGPETQYF. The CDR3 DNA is TGTGCCAGCAGCTTAGCTTCGACAGGGCCCGAGACCCAGTACTTC.

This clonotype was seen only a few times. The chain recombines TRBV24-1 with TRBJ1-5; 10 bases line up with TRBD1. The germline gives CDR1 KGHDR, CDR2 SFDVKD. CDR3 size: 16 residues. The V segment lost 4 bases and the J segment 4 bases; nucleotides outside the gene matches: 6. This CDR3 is CATSDRTGGPNQPQHF. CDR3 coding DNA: TGTGCCACCAGTGACCGGACAGGGGGTCCGAATCAGCCCCAGCATTTT.

CDR3 protein: CASSSSGTTTTYEQYF. For the CDR3, the DNA is TGTGCCAGCAGCTCATCCGGGACGACCACGACCTACGAGCAGTACTTC. The gene calls are TRBV7-2 and TRBJ2-7; D is possibly TRBD1 or TRBD2 (5 bases each). Germline lookup yields CDR1 SGHTA and CDR2 FQGNSA. Trimming took 4 bases from V and 2 from J, leaving 18 bases between them. This CDR3 spans 16 amino acids.

The CDR3 DNA reads TGCGCCAGCAGCCAAGAACTAGCGGGGGGGCGCTACAATGAGCAGTTCTTC. Encoded protein: CASSQELAGGRYNEQFF. The chain combines TRBV4-1 with TRBJ2-1; 13 positions match TRBD2. The CDR3 covers 17 residues. The junction had 2 bases not matched to a gene; V was cut back by 0 bases and J by 3 bases. Germline CDR1 MGHRA, CDR2 YSYEKL.

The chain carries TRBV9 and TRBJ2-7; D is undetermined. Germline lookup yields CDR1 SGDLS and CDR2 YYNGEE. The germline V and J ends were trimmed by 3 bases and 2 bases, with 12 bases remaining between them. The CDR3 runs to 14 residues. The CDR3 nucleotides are TGTGCCAGCAGCGCTAACTACCAACCCTACGAGCAGTACTTC. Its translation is CASSANYQPYEQYF. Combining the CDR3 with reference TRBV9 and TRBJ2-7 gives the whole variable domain DSGVTQTPKHLITATGQRVTLRCSPRSGDLSVYWYQQSLDQGLQFLIQYYNGEERAKGNILERFSAQQFPDLHSELNLSSLELGDSALYFCASSANYQPYEQYFGPGTRLTVT.

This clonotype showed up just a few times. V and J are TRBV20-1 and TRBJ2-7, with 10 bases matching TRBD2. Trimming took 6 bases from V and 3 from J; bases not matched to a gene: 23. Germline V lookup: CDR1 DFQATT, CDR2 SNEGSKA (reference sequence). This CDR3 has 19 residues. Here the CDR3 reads CSAPRGEREGQLGIYEQYF. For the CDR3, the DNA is TGCAGTGCCCCCAGGGGAGAGCGGGAGGGCCAACTGGGAATCTACGAGCAGTACTTC.

The chain's CDR3 is CSASQLRGQYF. The CDR3 DNA reads as TGCAGTGCTAGCCAGTTAAGGGGCCAGTACTTC. The chain joins TRBV20-1 to TRBJ2-5; D is possibly TRBD1 (5 bases). This CDR3 comprises 11 residues. Trimming stripped 3 bases from V and 10 bases from J, with 12 bases between. Germline V gene sequence: CDR1 DFQATT, CDR2 SNEGSKA (reference sequence).

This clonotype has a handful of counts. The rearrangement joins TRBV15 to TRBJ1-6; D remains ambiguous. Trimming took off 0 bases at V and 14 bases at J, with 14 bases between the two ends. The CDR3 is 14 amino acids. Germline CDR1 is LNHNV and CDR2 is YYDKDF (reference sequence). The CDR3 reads CATSRDRQVSSLHF. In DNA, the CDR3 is TGTGCCACCAGCAGAGATAGGCAGGTTTCGTCCCTCCACTTT.

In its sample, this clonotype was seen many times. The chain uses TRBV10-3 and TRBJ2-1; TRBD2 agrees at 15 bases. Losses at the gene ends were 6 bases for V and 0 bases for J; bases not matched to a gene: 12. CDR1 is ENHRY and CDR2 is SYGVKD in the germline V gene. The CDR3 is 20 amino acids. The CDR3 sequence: CAISSPGLAGGPFSYNEQFF. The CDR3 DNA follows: TGTGCCATCAGCTCCCCGGGACTAGCGGGAGGCCCCTTCTCCTACAATGAGCAGTTCTTC.

CDR3 region: CASSSDRVGYEQYF. The CDR3 DNA is TGTGCCAGCAGTAGTGACAGGGTAGGCTACGAGCAGTACTTC. The V gene is TRBV6-5, the J gene TRBJ2-7; 7 bases map to TRBD1. The junction had 7 bases not matched to a gene; V was cut back by 5 bases and J by 3 bases. This CDR3 spans 14 amino acids. The germline V gene encodes CDR1 MNHEY and CDR2 SVGAGI.

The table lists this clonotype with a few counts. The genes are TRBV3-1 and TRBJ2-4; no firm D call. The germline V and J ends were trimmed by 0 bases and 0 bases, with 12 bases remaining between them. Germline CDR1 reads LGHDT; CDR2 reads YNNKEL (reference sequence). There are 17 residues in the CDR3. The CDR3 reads CASSQEGSLGAKNIQYF. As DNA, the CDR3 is TGTGCCAGCAGCCAAGAGGGCTCCCTGGGAGCCAAAAACATTCAGTACTTC.

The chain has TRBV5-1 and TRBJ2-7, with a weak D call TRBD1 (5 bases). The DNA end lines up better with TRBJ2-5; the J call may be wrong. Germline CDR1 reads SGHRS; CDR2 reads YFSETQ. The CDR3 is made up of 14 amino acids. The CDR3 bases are TGCGCCAGCAGCTCCGCAGCAGGGTTAGAGACCCAGTACTTC. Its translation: CASSSAAGLETQYF.

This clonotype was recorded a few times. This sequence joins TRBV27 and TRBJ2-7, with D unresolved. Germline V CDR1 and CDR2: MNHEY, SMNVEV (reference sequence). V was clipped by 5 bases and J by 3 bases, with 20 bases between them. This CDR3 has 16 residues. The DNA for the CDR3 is TGTGCCAGCAGTCCAGTAATAATGGCTTCAAGCTACGAGCAGTACTTC. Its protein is CASSPVIMASSYEQYF.

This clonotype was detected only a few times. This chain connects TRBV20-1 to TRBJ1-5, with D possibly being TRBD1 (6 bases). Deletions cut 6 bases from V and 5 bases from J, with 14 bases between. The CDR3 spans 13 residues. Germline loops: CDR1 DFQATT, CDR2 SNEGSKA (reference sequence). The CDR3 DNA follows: TGCAGTGCCAGAACAGGGCCGGATCAGCCCCAGCATTTT. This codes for CSARTGPDQPQHF.

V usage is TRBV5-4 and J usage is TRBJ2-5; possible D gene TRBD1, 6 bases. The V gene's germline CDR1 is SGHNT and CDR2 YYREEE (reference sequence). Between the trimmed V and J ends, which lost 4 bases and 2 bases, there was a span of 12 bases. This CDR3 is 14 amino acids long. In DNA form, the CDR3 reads TGTGCCAGCAGCCTCTGGGGGACACAAGAGACCCAGTACTTC. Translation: CASSLWGTQETQYF. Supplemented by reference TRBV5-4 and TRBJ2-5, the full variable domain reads ETGVTQSPTHLIKTRGQQVTLRCSSQSGHNTVSWYQQALGQGPQFIFQYYREEENGRGNFPPRFSGLQFPNYSSELNVNALELDDSALYLCASSLWGTQETQYFGPGTRLLVL.